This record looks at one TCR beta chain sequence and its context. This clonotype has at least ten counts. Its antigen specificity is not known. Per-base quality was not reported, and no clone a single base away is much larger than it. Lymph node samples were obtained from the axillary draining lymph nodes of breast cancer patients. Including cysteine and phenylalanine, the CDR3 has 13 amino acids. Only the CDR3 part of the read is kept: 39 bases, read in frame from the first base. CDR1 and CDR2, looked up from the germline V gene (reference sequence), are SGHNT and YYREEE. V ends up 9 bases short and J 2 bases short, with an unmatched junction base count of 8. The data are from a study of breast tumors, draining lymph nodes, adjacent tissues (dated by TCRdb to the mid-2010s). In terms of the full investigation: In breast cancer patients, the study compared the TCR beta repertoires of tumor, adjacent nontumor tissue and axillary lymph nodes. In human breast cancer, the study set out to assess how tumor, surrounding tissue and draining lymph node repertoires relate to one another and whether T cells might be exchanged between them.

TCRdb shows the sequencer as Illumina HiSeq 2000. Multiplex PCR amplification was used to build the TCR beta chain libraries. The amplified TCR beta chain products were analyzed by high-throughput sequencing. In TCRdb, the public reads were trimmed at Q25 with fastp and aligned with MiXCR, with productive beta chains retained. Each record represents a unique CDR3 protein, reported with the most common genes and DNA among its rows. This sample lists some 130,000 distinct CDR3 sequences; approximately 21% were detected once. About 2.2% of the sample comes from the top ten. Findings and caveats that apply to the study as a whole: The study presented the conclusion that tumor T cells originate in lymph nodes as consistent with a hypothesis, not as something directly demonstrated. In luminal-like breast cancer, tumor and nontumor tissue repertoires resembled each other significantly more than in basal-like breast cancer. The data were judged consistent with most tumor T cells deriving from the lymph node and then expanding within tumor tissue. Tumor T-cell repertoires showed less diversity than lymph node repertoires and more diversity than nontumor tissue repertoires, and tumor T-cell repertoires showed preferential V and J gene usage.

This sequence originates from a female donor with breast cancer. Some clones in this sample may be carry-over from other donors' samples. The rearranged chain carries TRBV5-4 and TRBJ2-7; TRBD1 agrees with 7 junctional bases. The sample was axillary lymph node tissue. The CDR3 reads CAISRDSTYEQYF. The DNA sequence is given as TGTGCCATTAGCCGGGACAGCACCTACGAGCAGTACTTC.